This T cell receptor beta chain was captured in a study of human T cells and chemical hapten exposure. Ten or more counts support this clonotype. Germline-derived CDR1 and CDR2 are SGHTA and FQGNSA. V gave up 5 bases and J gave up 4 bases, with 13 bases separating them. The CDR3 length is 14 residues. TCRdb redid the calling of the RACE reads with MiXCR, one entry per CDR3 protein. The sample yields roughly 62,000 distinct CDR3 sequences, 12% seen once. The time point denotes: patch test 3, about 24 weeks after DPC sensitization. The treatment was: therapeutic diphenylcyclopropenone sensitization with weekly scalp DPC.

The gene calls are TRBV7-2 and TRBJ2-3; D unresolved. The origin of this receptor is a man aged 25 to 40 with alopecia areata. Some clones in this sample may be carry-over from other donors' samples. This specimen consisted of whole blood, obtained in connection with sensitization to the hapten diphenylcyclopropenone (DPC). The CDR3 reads CASSPSSGPDTQYF. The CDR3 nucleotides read TGTGCCAGCAGCCCCAGCTCAGGACCAGATACGCAGTATTTT.